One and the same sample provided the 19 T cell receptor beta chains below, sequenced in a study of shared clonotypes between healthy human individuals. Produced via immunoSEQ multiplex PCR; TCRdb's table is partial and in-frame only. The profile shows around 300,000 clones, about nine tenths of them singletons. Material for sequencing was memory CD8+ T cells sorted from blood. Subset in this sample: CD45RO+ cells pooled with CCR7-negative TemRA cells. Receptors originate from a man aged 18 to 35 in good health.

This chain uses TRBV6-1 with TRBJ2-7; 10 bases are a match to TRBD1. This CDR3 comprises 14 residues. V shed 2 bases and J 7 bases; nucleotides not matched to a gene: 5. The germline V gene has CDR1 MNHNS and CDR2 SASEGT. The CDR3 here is CASSEWDRGPEQYF. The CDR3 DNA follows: TGTGCCAGCAGTGAATGGGACAGGGGTCCGGAGCAGTACTTC.

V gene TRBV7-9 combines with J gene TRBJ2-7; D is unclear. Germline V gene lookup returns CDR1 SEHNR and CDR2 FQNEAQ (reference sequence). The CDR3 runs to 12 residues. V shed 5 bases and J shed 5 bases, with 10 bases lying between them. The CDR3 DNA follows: TGTGCCAGCAGCATCGGACGGAACGAGCAGTACTTC. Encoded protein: CASSIGRNEQYF. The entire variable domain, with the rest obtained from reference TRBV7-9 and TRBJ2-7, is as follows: DTGVSQNPRHKITKRGQNVTFRCDPISEHNRLYWYRQTLGQGPEFLTYFQNEAQLEKSRLLSDRFSAERPKGSFSTLEIQRTEQGDSAMYLCASSIGRNEQYFGPGTRLTVT.

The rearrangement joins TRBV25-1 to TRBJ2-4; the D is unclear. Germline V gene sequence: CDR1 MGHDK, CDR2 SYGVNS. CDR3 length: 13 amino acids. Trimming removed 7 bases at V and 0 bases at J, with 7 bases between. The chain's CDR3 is CASKGRAKNIQYF. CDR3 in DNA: TGTGCCAGCAAGGGCAGAGCCAAAAACATTCAGTACTTC.

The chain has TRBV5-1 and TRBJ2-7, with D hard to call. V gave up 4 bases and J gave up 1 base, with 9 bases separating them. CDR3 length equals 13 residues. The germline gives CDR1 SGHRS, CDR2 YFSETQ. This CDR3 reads CASSPTFSYEQYF. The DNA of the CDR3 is TGCGCCAGCAGCCCGACTTTTTCCTACGAGCAGTACTTC.

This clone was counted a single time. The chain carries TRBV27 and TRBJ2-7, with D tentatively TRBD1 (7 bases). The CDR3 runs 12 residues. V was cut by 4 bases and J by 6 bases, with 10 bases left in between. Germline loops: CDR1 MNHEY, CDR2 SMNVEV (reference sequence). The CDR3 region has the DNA TGTGCCAGCAGTTCAGGGGGGAGCGAGCAGTACTTC. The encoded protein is CASSSGGSEQYF.

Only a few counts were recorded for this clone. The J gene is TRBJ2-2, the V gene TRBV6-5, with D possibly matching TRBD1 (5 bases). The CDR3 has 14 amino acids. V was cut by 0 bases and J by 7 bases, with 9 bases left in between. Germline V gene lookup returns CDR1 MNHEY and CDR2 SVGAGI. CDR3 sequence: CASSYSVDNGELFF. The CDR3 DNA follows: TGTGCCAGCAGTTACTCGGTGGACAACGGGGAGCTGTTTTTT.

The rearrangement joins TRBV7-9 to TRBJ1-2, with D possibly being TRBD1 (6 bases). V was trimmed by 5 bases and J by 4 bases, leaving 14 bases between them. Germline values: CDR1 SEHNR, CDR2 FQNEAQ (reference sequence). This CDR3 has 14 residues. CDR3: CASSKGVLGYGYTF. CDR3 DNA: TGTGCCAGCAGCAAGGGGGTACTTGGCTATGGCTACACCTTC. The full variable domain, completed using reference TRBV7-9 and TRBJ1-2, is DTGVSQNPRHKITKRGQNVTFRCDPISEHNRLYWYRQTLGQGPEFLTYFQNEAQLEKSRLLSDRFSAERPKGSFSTLEIQRTEQGDSAMYLCASSKGVLGYGYTFGSGTRLTVV.

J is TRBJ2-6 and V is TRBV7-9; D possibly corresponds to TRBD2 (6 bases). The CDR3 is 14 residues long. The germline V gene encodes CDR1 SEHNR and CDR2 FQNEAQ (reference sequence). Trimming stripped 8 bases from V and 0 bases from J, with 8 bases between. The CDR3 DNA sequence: TGTGCCAGCCGGGACTTCTCTGGGGCCAACGTCCTGACTTTC. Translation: CASRDFSGANVLTF.

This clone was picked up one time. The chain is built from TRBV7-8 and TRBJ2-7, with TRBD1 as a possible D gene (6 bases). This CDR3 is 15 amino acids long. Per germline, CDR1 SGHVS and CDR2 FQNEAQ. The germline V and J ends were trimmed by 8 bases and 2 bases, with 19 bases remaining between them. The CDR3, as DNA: TGTGCCAGCTCCCTACAGAAGGACAGCACCTACGAGCAGTACTTC. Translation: CASSLQKDSTYEQYF.

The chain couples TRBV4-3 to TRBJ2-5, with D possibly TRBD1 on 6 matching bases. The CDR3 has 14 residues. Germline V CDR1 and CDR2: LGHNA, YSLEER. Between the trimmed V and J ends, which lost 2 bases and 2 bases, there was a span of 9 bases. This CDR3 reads CASSQMTGQETQYF. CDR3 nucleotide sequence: TGCGCCAGCAGCCAAATGACAGGACAAGAGACCCAGTACTTC.

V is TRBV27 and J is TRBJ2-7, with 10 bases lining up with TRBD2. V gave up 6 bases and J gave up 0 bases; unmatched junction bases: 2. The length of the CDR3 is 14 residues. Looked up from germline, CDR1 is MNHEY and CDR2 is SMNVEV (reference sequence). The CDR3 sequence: CASRLAGYSYEQYF. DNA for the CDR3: TGTGCCAGCAGACTAGCGGGATACTCCTACGAGCAGTACTTC.

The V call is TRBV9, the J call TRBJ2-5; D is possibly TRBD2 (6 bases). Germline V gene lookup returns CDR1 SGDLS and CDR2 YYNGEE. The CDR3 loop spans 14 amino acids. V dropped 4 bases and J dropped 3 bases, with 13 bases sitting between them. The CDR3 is CASSSGGTKETQYF. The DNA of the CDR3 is TGTGCCAGCAGCTCCGGGGGAACCAAAGAGACCCAGTACTTC.

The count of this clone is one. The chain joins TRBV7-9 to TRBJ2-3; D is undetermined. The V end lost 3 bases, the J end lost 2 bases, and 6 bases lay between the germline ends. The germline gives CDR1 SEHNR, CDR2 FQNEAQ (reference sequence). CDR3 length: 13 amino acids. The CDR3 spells CASSLVDTDTQYF. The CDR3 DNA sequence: TGTGCCAGCAGCTTGGTAGACACAGATACGCAGTATTTT.

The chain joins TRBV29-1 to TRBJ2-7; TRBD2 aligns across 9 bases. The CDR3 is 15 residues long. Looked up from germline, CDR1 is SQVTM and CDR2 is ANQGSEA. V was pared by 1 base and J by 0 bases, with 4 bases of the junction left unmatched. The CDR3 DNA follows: TGCAGCGTTGAAGGGCTAGCGGGGTTCTCCTACGAGCAGTACTTC. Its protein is CSVEGLAGFSYEQYF.

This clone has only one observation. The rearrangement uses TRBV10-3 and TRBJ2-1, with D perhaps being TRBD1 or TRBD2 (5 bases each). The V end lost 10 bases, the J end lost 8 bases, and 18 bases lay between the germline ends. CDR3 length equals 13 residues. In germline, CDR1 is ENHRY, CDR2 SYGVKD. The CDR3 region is CATGEGPWDEQFF. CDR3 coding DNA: TGTGCCACGGGTGAGGGGCCCTGGGATGAGCAGTTCTTC.

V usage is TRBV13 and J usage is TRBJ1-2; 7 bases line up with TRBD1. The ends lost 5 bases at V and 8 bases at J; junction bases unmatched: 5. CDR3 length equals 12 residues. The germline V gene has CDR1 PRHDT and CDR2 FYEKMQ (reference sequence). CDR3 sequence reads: CASSIGQAGYTF. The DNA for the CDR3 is TGTGCCAGCAGCATTGGACAGGCGGGCTACACCTTC.

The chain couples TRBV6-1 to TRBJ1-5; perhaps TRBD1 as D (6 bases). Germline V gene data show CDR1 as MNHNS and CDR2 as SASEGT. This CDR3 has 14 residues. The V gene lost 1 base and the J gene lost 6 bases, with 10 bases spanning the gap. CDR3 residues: CASSEGRGIQPQHF. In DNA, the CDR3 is TGTGCCAGCAGTGAAGGCAGGGGCATTCAGCCCCAGCATTTT.

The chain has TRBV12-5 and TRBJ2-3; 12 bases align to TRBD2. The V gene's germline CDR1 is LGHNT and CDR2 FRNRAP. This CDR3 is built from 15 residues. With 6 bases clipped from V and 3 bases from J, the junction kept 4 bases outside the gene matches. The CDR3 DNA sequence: TGTGCTAGTGGAACCGGACTAGCGGGGACAGATACGCAGTATTTT. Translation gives CASGTGLAGTDTQYF.

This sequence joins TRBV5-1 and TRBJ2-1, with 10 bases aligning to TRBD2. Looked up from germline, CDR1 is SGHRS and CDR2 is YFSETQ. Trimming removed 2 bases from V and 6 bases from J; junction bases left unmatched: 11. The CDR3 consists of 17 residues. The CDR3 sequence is CASSFNIAGGELNEQFF. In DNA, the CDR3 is TGCGCCAGCAGCTTCAATATAGCGGGAGGCGAACTCAATGAGCAGTTCTTC.